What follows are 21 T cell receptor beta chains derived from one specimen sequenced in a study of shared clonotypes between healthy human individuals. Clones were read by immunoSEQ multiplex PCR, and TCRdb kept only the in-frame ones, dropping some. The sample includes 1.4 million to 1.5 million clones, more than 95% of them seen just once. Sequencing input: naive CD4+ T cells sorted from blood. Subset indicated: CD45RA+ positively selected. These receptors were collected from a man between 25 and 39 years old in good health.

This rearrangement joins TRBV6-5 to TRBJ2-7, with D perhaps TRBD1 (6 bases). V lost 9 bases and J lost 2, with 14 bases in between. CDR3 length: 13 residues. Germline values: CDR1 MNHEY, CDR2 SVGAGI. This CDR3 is CASGQLGAYEQYF. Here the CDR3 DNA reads TGTGCCAGTGGACAGTTGGGAGCCTACGAGCAGTACTTC.

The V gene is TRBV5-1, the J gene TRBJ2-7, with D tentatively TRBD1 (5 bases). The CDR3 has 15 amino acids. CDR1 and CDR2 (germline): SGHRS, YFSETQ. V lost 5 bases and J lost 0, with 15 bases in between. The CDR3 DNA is TGCGCCAGCAGTCAGGGCCTTACCCTCTCCTACGAGCAGTACTTC. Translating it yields CASSQGLTLSYEQYF.

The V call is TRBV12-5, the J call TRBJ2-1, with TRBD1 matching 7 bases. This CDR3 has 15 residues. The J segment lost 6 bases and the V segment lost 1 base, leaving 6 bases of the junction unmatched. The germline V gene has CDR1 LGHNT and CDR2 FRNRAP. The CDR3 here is CASGLATRGSNEQFF. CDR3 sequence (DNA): TGTGCTAGTGGTTTGGCAACCAGGGGGAGCAATGAGCAGTTCTTC.

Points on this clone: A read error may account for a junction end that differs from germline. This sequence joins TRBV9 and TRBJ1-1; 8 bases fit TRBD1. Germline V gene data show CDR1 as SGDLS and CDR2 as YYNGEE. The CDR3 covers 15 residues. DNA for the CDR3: TGTGCTAGCACACAGGGGGTAGGTCAGAACACTGAAGCTTTCTTT. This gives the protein CASTQGVGQNTEAFF.

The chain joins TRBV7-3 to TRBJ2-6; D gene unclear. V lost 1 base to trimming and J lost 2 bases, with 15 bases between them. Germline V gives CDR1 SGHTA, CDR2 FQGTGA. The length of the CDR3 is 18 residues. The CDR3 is CASSLKPARSTGANVLTF. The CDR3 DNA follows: TGTGCCAGCAGCTTAAAACCAGCCCGTTCGACTGGGGCCAACGTCCTGACTTTC.

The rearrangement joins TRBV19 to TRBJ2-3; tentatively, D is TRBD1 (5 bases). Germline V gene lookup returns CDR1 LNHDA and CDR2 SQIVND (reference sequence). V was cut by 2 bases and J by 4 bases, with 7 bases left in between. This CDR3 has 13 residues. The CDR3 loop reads CASSITGADTQYF. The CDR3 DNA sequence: TGTGCCAGTAGTATAACAGGAGCAGATACGCAGTATTTT.

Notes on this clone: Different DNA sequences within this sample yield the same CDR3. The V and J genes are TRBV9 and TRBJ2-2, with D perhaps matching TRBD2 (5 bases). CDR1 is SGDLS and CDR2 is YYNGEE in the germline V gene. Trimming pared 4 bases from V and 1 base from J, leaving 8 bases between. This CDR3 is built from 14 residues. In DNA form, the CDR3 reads TGTGCCAGCAGCTCAGGAGGGAACACCGGGGAGCTGTTTTTT. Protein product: CASSSGGNTGELFF.

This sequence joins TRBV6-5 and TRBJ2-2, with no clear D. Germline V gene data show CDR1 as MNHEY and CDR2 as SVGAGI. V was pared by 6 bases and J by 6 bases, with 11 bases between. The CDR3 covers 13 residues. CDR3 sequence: CASRSRTPGELFF. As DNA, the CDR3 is TGTGCCAGCAGATCGAGGACCCCCGGGGAGCTGTTTTTT.

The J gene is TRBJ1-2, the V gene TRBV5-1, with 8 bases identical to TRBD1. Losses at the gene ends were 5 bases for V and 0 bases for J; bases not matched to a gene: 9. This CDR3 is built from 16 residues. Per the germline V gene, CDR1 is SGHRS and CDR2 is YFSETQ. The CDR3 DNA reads TGCGCCAGCAGGGCGGGGACAGGCCAAGCTAACTATGGCTACACCTTC. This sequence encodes CASRAGTGQANYGYTF.

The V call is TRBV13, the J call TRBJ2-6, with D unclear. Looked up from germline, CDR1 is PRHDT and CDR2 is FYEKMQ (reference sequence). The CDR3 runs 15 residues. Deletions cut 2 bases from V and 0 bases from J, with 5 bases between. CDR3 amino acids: CASSLFGSGANVLTF. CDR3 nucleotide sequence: TGTGCCAGCAGCTTATTCGGCTCTGGGGCCAACGTCCTGACTTTC.

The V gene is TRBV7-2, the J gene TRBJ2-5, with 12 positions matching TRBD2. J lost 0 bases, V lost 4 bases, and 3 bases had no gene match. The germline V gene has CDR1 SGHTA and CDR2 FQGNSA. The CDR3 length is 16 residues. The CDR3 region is CASSYGLAGYQETQYF. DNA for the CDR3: TGTGCCAGCAGCTACGGACTAGCGGGATACCAAGAGACCCAGTACTTC.

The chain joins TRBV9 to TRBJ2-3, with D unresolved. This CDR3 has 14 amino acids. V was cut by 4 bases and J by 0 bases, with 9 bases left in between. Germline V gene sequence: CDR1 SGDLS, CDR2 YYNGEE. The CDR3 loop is CASSYIHSTDTQYF. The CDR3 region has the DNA TGTGCCAGCAGCTATATCCATAGCACAGATACGCAGTATTTT.

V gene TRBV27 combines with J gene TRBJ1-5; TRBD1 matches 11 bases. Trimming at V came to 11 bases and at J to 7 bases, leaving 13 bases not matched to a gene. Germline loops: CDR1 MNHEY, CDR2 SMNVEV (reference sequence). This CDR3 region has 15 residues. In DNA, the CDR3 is TGTGCCTCTTCGGTGGACAGGGGGCGGGGGCAGCCCCAGCATTTT. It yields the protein CASSVDRGRGQPQHF.

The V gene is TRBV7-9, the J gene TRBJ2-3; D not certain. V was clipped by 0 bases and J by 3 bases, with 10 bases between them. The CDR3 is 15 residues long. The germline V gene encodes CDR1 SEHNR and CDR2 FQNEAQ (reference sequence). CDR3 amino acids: CASSLALVTTDTQYF. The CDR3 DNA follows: TGTGCCAGCAGCTTAGCGCTTGTTACTACAGATACGCAGTATTTT. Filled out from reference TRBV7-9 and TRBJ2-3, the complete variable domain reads DTGVSQNPRHKITKRGQNVTFRCDPISEHNRLYWYRQTLGQGPEFLTYFQNEAQLEKSRLLSDRFSAERPKGSFSTLEIQRTEQGDSAMYLCASSLALVTTDTQYFGPGTRLTVL.

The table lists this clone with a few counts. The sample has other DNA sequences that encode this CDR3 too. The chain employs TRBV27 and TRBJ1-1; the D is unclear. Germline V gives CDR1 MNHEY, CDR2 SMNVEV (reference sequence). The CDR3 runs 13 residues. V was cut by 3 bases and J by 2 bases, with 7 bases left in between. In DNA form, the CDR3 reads TGTGCCAGCAGTTTCAAGGGAAACACTGAAGCTTTCTTT. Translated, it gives CASSFKGNTEAFF.

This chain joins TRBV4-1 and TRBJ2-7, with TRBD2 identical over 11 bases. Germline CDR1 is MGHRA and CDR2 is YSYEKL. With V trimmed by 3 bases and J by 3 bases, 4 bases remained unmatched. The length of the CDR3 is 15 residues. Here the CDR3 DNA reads TGCGCCAGCAGCCATACTAGCGGGGGACTCTACGAGCAGTACTTC. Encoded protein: CASSHTSGGLYEQYF.

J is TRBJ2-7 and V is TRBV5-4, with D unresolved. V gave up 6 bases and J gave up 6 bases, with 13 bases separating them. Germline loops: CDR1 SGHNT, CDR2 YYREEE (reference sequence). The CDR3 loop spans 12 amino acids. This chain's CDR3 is CASTRKTGEQYF. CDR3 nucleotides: TGTGCCAGCACGCGTAAGACGGGCGAGCAGTACTTC.

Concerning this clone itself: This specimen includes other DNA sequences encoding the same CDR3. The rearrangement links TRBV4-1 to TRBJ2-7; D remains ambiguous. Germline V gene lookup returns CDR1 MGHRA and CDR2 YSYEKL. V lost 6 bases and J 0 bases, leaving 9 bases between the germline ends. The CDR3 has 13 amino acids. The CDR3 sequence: CASRGRGSYEQYF. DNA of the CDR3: TGCGCCAGCAGAGGCCGCGGCTCCTACGAGCAGTACTTC.

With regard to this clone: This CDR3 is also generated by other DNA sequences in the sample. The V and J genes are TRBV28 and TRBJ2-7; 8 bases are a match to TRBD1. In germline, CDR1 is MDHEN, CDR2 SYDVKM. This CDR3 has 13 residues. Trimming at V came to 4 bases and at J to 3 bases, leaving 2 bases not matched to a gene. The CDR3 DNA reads TGTGCCAGCAGTTCCGGACAGGGCTACGAGCAGTACTTC. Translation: CASSSGQGYEQYF.

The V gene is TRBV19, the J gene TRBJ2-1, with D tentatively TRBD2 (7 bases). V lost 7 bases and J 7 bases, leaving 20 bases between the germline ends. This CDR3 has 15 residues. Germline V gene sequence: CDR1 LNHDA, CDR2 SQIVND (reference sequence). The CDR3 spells CASMGGHALGNEQFF. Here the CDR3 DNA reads TGTGCCAGTATGGGGGGGCACGCCTTGGGGAATGAGCAGTTCTTC.

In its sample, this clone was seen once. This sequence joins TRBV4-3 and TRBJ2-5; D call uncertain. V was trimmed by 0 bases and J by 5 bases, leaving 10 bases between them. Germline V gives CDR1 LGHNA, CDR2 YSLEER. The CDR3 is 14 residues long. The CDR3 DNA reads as TGCGCCAGCAGCCAAGATCTCCTGGTGGAGACCCAGTACTTC. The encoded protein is CASSQDLLVETQYF.